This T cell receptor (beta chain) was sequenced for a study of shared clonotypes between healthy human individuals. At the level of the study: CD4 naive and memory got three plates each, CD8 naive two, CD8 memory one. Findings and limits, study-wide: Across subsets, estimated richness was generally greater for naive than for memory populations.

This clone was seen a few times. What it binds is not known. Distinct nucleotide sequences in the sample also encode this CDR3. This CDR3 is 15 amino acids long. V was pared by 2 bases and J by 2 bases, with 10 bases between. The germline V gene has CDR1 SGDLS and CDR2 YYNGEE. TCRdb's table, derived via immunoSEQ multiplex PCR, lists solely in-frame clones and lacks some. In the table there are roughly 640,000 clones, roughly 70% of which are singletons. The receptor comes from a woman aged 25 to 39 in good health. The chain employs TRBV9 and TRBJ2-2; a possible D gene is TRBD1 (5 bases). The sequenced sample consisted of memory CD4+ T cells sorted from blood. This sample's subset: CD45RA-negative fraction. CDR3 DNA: TGTGCCAGCAGCGTCCAGGGCGCAAACACCGGGGAGCTGTTTTTT. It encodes CASSVQGANTGELFF.